This paragraph covers one TCR beta chain sequence. This sample stems from a study of T cell responses to AZD1222 COVID-19 vaccine. This table comes from immunoSEQ multiplex PCR, and its TCRdb copy is limited to in-frame clones, with some not included. The sample holds approximately 150,000 clones, 92% seen once. Germline V gives CDR1 MDHEN, CDR2 SYDVKM. With 5 bases removed from V and 0 bases from J, the gap between germline ends came to 12 bases. The CDR3 length is 15 residues. Material: peripheral blood, obtained on day 0 of AZD1222 vaccination. V gene TRBV28 combines with J gene TRBJ2-3; weak D call: TRBD1 (6 bases). The origin of this receptor is an adult in good health. The CDR3 loop reads CASSVTQGSTDTQYF. The CDR3 nucleotides are TGTGCCAGCAGTGTTACCCAGGGGAGCACAGATACGCAGTATTTT. The entire variable domain, with the rest obtained from reference TRBV28 and TRBJ2-3, is as follows: DVKVTQSSRYLVKRTGEKVFLECVQDMDHENMFWYRQDPGLGLRLIYFSYDVKMKEKGDIPEGYSVSREKKERFSLILESASTNQTSMYLCASSVTQGSTDTQYFGPGTRLTVL.